This TCR beta chain was captured in a study of blood T cell repertoires in COVID-19. Study-level information: Samples taken during acute and convalescent COVID-19 were collected in the United States, Italy and Spain. In each case, the material was cDNA or gDNA derived from T cells, B-cell-depleted T cells, or PBMCs.

In this sample, this clone turned up a few times. Per the original data handling: Amplification with reference gene primers provided the estimates of nucleated cell counts. Assay: immunoSEQ multiplex PCR; the TCRdb copy retains only in-frame clones and omits some. Clonal size and the V and J genes are those of that table, whereas D and trimming came from the DNA. The profile shows tens of thousands of clones, about 82% of them singletons. The germline V gene has CDR1 KGHDR and CDR2 SFDVKD. The V and J ends lost 7 bases and 5 bases respectively, with 14 bases between them. The CDR3 is 14 residues long.

Sequenced sample: peripheral blood. The origin of this receptor is a man older than 75 with active COVID-19. The chain couples TRBV24-1 to TRBJ2-1, with D uncertain. This chain's CDR3 is CATSPRTNNNEQFF. The CDR3 region has the DNA TGTGCCACCAGCCCGCGTACTAACAACAATGAGCAGTTCTTC.